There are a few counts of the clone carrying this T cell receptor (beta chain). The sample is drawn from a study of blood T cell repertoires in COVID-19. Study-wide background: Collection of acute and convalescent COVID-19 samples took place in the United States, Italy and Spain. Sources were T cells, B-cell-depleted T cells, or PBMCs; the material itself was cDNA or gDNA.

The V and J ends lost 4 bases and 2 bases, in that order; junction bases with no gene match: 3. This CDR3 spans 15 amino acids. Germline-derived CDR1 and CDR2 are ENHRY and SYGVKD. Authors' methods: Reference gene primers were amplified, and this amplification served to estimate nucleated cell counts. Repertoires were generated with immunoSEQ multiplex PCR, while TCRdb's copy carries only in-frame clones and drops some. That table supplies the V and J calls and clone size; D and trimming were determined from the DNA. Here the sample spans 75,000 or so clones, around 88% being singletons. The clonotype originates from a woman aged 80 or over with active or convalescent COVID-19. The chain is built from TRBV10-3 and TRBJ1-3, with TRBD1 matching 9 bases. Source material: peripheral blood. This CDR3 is CAISVRDRAGNTIYF. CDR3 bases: TGTGCCATCAGTGTCCGGGACAGGGCTGGAAACACCATATATTTT.